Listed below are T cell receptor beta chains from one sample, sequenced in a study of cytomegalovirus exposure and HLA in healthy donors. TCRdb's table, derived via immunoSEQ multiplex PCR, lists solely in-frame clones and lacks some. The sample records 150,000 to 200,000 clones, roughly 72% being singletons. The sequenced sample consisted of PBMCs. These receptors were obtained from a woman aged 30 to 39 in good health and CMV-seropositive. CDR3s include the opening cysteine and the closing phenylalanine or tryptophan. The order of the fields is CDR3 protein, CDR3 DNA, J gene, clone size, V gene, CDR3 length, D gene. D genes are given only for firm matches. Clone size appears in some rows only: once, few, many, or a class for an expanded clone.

CASSLMTGGETQYF	TGTGCCAGCAGCTTAATGACAGGGGGAGAGACCCAGTACTTC	TRBJ2-5	-	TRBV7-9	14	TRBD1
CASRDTGGTEAFF	TGTGCCAGCAGGGATACAGGGGGCACTGAAGCTTTCTTT	TRBJ1-1	-	TRBV6-4	13	TRBD1
CASNRGVLAKNIQYF	TGTGCCAGCAATCGGGGAGTCCTAGCCAAAAACATTCAGTACTTC	TRBJ2-4	-	TRBV2	15	-
CASSYRGSSGNTIYF	TGTGCCAGCAGTTATAGGGGGAGCTCTGGAAACACCATATATTTT	TRBJ1-3	-	TRBV6-5	15	-
CASSLDRTQGYTF	TGTGCCAGCAGCCTGGACAGAACACAGGGCTACACCTTC	TRBJ1-2	-	TRBV7-9	13	-
CASSDSTSGYNEQFF	TGTGCCAGCAGTGACAGTACTAGCGGCTACAATGAGCAGTTCTTC	TRBJ2-1	few	TRBV6-4	15	TRBD2
CASSGSGGETQYF	TGTGCCAGCAGCGGTAGCGGGGGGGAGACCCAGTACTTC	TRBJ2-5	few	TRBV9	13	TRBD2
CASRTGGSVYEQYF	TGTGCCAGCAGGACAGGGGGCTCAGTCTACGAGCAGTACTTC	TRBJ2-7	-	TRBV28	14	TRBD1
CASSLETPNYGYTF	TGCGCCAGCAGCTTGGAGACACCAAACTATGGCTACACCTTC	TRBJ1-2	-	TRBV5-1	14	-
CASSLVGGKYEQYF	TGTGCCAGCAGCTTAGTAGGGGGTAAATACGAGCAGTACTTC	TRBJ2-7	-	TRBV7-2	14	-
CASSHDRDGQGAGYNEQFF	TGCGCCAGCAGCCACGACCGCGACGGGCAGGGGGCAGGCTACAATGAGCAGTTCTTC	TRBJ2-1	-	TRBV4-3	19	TRBD1
CASEPEQVTVYNEQFF	TGTGCCAGCGAACCCGAACAGGTGACCGTCTACAATGAGCAGTTCTTC	TRBJ2-1	-	TRBV2	16	-
CASSAWGGITEAFF	TGTGCCAGCAGTGCCTGGGGAGGGATCACTGAAGCTTTCTTT	TRBJ1-1	-	TRBV27	14	-
CASSELRSHTAQYF	TGTGCCAGCAGTGAATTACGGTCCCATACGGCCCAGTACTTC	TRBJ2-5	-	TRBV2	14	-
CSVELGVTGELFF	TGCAGCGTTGAATTAGGAGTTACCGGGGAGCTGTTTTTT	TRBJ2-2	-	TRBV29-1	13	-
CASSLAVISTDTQYF	TGTGCCAGCAGCTTGGCTGTAATTAGCACAGATACGCAGTATTTT	TRBJ2-3	-	TRBV5-6	15	-
CASSYWTGSRNTEAFF	TGTGCCAGCAGTTACTGGACAGGGAGTCGGAACACTGAAGCTTTCTTT	TRBJ1-1	-	TRBV6-5	16	TRBD1
CASSPGLAGVGTGELFF	TGCGCCAGCAGCCCCGGACTAGCGGGAGTAGGCACCGGGGAGCTGTTTTTT	TRBJ2-2	-	TRBV4-3	17	TRBD2
CASSTSPGDPRPYEQYF	TGTGCCAGTAGTACTTCCCCAGGGGACCCAAGACCCTACGAGCAGTACTTC	TRBJ2-7	-	TRBV19	17	-
CASGLVQVTGLSNEQFF	TGTGCTAGTGGTTTGGTACAAGTGACAGGGTTAAGTAATGAGCAGTTCTTC	TRBJ2-1	-	TRBV12-5	17	TRBD1